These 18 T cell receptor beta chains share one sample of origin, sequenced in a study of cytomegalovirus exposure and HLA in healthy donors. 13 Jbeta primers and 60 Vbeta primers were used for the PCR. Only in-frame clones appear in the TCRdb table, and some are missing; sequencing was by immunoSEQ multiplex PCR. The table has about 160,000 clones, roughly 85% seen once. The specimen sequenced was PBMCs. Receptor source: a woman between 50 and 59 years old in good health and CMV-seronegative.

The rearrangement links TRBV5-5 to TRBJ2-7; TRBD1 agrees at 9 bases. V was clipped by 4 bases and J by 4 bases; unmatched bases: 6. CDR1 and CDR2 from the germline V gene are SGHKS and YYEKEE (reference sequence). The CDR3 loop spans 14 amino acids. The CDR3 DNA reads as TGTGCCAGCAGCACCCGACAGGGGGTTTACGAGCAGTACTTC. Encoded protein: CASSTRQGVYEQYF.

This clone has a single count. The CDR3 loop reads CASSSGQGFGANVLTF. The CDR3 coding sequence is TGTGCCAGCAGCTCGGGACAGGGGTTCGGGGCCAACGTCCTGACTTTC. The V gene is TRBV11-2, the J gene TRBJ2-6, with 10 positions matching TRBD1. This CDR3 comprises 16 residues. Germline CDR1 reads SGHAT; CDR2 reads FQNNGV. V trimming: 4 bases; J trimming: 4 bases; junction bases outside the gene matches: 4.

The CDR3 reads CASSLRRSKEIQDTQYF. As DNA, the CDR3 is TGTGCCAGCAGTTTAAGGCGGTCCAAAGAGATTCAAGATACGCAGTATTTT. The rearrangement uses TRBV28 and TRBJ2-3; D remains unclear. This CDR3 comprises 17 residues. V lost 2 bases and J lost 5, with 20 bases in between. From germline, CDR1 is MDHEN and CDR2 SYDVKM.

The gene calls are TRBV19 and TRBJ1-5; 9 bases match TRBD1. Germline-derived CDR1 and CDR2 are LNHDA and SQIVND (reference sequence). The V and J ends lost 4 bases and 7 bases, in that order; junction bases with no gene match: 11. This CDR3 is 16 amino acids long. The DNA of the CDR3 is TGTGCCAGTAGTAAACCCGGGACAGGGACCCTCCAGCCCCAGCATTTT. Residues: CASSKPGTGTLQPQHF.

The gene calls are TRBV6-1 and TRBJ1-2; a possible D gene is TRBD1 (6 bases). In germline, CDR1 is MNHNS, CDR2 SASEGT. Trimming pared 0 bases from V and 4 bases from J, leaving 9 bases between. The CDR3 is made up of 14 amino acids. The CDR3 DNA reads TGTGCCAGCAGTGAAGCGGGGGGGCCCTATGGCTACACCTTC. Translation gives CASSEAGGPYGYTF.

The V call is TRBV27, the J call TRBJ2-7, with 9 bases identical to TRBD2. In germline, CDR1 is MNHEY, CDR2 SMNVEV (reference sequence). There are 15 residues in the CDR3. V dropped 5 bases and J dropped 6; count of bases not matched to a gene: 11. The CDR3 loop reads CASSLLAGVSAEQYF. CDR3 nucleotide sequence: TGTGCCAGCAGTCTCTTAGCGGGAGTTTCAGCCGAGCAGTACTTC.

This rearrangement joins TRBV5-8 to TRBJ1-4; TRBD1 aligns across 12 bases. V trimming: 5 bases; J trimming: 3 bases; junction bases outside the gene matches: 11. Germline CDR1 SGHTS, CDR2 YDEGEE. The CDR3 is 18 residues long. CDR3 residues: CASSFGDRGRPANEKLFF. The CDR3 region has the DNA TGTGCCAGCAGTTTTGGGGACAGGGGGCGACCGGCTAATGAAAAACTGTTTTTT.

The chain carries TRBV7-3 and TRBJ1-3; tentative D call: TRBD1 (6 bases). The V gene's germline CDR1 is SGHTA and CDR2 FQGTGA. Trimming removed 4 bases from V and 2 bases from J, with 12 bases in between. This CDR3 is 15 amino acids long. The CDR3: CASSYNSGAGNTIYF. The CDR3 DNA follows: TGTGCCAGCAGCTACAACTCAGGGGCTGGAAACACCATATATTTT.

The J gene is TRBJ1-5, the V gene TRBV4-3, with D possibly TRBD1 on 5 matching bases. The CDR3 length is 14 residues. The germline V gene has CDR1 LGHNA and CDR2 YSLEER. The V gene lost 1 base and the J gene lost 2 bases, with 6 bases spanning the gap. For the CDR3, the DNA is TGCGCCAGCAGCCAAGCGACAGGCAATCAGCCCCAGCATTTT. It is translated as CASSQATGNQPQHF.

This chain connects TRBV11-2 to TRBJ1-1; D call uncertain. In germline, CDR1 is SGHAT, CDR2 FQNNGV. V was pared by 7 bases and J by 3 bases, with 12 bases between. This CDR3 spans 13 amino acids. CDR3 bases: TGTGCCAGCACCCTTAGAATGGACACTGAAGCTTTCTTT. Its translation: CASTLRMDTEAFF.

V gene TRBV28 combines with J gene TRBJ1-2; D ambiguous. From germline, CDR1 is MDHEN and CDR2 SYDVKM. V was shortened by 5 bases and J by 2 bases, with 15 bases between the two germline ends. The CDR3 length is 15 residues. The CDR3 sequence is CASSHSRESNYGYTF. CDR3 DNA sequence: TGTGCCAGCAGTCACTCTCGAGAGTCAAACTATGGCTACACCTTC.

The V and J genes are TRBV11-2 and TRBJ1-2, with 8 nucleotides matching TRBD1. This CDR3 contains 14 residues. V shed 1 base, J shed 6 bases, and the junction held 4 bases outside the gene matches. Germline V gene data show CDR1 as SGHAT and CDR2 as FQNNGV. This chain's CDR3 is CASSLGQGAHGYTF. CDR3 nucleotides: TGTGCCAGCAGCTTAGGGCAGGGGGCACATGGCTACACCTTC.

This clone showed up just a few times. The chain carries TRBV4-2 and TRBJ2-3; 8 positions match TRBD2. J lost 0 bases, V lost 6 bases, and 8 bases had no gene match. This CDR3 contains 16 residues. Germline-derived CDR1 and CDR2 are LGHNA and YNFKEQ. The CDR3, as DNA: TGTGCCAGCAGTCGGGAGGGAAGCGGCAGCACAGATACGCAGTATTTT. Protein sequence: CASSREGSGSTDTQYF.

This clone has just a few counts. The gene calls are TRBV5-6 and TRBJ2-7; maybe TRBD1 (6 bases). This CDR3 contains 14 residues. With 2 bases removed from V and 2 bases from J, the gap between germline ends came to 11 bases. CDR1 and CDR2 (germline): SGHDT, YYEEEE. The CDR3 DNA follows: TGTGCCAGCAGCTTACAGGGATCAACCTACGAGCAGTACTTC. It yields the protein CASSLQGSTYEQYF.

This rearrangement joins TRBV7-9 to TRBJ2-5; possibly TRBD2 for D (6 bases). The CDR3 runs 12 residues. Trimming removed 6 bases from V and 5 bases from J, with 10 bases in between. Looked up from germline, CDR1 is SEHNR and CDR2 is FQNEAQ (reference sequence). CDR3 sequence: CASRPSGETQYF. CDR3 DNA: TGTGCCAGCAGACCGAGCGGGGAGACCCAGTACTTC.

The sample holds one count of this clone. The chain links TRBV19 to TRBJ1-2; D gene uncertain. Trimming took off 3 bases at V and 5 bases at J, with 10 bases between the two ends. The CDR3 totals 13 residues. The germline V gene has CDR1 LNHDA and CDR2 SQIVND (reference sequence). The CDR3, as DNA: TGTGCCAGTAGTATCCGGGAGTGGTATGGCTACACCTTC. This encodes CASSIREWYGYTF.

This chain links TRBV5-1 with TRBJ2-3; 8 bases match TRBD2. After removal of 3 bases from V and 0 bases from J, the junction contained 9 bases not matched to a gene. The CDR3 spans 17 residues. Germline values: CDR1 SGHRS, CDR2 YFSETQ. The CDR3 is CASSSRGIAGSTDTQYF. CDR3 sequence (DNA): TGCGCCAGCAGCTCCCGGGGTATAGCGGGGAGCACAGATACGCAGTATTTT.

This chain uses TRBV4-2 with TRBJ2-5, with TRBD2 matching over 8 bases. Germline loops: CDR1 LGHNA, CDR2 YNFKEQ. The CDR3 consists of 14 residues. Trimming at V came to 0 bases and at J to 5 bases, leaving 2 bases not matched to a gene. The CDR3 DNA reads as TGTGCCAGCAGCCAAGACCCTAGCGGGGAGACCCAGTACTTC. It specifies CASSQDPSGETQYF.